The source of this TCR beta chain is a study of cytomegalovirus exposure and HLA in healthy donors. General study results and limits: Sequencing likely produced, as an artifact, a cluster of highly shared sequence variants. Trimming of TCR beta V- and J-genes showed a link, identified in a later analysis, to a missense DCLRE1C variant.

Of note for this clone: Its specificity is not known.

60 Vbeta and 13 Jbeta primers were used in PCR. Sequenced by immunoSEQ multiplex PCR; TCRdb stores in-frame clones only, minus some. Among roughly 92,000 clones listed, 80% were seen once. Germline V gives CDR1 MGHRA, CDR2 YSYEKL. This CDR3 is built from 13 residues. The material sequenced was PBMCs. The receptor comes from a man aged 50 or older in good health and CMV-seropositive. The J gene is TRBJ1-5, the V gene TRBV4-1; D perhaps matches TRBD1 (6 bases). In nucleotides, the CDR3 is TGCGCGACAGCCTCCGCAGGGGATCAGCCCCAGCATTTT. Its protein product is CATASAGDQPQHF.